Presented here are 24 T cell receptor beta chains from one specimen sequenced in a study of blood T cell repertoires in COVID-19. Generated by immunoSEQ multiplex PCR, the TCRdb table keeps only in-frame clones and is missing some. The data hold some 130,000 clones, with around 73% observed a single time. Sequences were obtained from peripheral blood. Receptors originate from a man aged 60 to 75 who had recovered from COVID-19.

This chain connects TRBV5-1 to TRBJ2-7; 11 bases agree with TRBD2. V lost 0 bases to trimming and J lost 7 bases; unmatched junction nucleotides: 6. This CDR3 region has 15 residues. Germline values: CDR1 SGHRS, CDR2 YFSETQ. Here the CDR3 reads CASSLALAGGPEQYF. For the CDR3, the DNA is TGCGCCAGCAGCTTGGCCTTAGCGGGAGGGCCAGAGCAGTACTTC.

This sequence joins TRBV6-5 and TRBJ1-2; possibly TRBD1 for D (6 bases). This CDR3 has 13 residues. CDR1 and CDR2 from the germline V gene are MNHEY and SVGAGI. V shed 6 bases and J shed 6 bases, with 14 bases lying between them. The chain's CDR3 is CASRPGHLDGYTF. CDR3 DNA sequence: TGTGCCAGCAGGCCGGGACATTTGGATGGCTACACCTTC.

The chain combines TRBV25-1 with TRBJ2-2; tentative D call: TRBD1 (6 bases). Germline V gene lookup returns CDR1 MGHDK and CDR2 SYGVNS. This CDR3 spans 17 amino acids. V was trimmed by 1 base and J by 2 bases, leaving 14 bases between them. For the CDR3, the DNA is TGTGCCAGCAGTGAATCGGGTGACAGGAGTAACACCGGGGAGCTGTTTTTT. As protein: CASSESGDRSNTGELFF.

The chain uses TRBV6-5 and TRBJ2-7; D might be TRBD1 (6 bases). Germline V lookup: CDR1 MNHEY, CDR2 SVGAGI. The CDR3 contains 13 residues. Trimming took 7 bases from V and 11 from J, leaving 21 bases between them. The DNA of the CDR3 is TGTGCCAGCACTTATGACAGGCTGGGTTCGAAGTACTTC. Encoded protein: CASTYDRLGSKYF.

The rearrangement uses TRBV2 and TRBJ1-1; 8 nucleotides line up with TRBD1. This CDR3 comprises 13 residues. CDR1 SNHLY and CDR2 FYNNEI come from the germline V gene. Trimming took 7 bases from V and 6 from J; bases not matched to a gene: 7. The CDR3 nucleotides read TGTGCCAGCACAACAGGGGGGTCCGCTGAAGCTTTCTTT. Its protein product is CASTTGGSAEAFF.

The chain recombines TRBV5-1 with TRBJ2-3, with 11 positions matching TRBD1. The CDR3 totals 15 residues. The trim removed 3 bases at V and 5 bases at J, leaving 5 bases unmatched. In germline, CDR1 is SGHRS, CDR2 YFSETQ. The CDR3 DNA reads as TGCGCCAGCAGCTGGGGGACAGGGGGGAAAGATACGCAGTATTTT. It specifies CASSWGTGGKDTQYF.

This clone was observed a handful of times. V is TRBV3-1 (or the pseudogene TRBV3-2) and J is TRBJ1-6, with D unclear. The CDR3 loop spans 16 amino acids. CDR1 LGHDT and CDR2 YNNKEL come from the germline V gene (reference sequence). With 2 bases removed from V and 3 bases from J, the gap between germline ends came to 11 bases. The CDR3 reads CASSQRTRNYNSPLHF. The CDR3 bases are TGTGCCAGCAGCCAACGCACAAGAAACTATAATTCACCCCTCCACTTT.

This clone was picked up a small number of times. V is TRBV15 and J is TRBJ2-6, with D perhaps TRBD2 (7 bases). The germline V and J ends were trimmed by 5 bases and 2 bases, with 10 bases remaining between them. Germline V gene data show CDR1 as LNHNV and CDR2 as YYDKDF (reference sequence). The length of the CDR3 is 15 residues. This CDR3 reads CATSRGGTGANVLTF. CDR3 DNA: TGTGCCACCAGCCGCGGGGGCACTGGGGCCAACGTCCTGACTTTC.

This clone came up a few times. The V gene is TRBV6-2 or TRBV6-3, the J gene TRBJ2-2, with TRBD2 matching 10 bases. The CDR3 consists of 17 residues. CDR1 and CDR2 from the germline V gene are MNHEY and SVGEGT. J gave up 4 bases and V 1 base, and 6 bases lay outside the gene matches. The CDR3 reads CASSYYLAGVSTGELFF. The DNA of the CDR3 is TGTGCCAGCAGTTACTATCTAGCGGGAGTAAGCACCGGGGAGCTGTTTTTT.

The chain is built from TRBV19 and TRBJ1-4; D is possibly TRBD1 (5 bases). CDR1 LNHDA and CDR2 SQIVND come from the germline V gene (reference sequence). Trimming removed 4 bases from V and 16 bases from J, with 16 bases in between. The CDR3 is 12 residues long. CDR3 protein: CASSTGESVPFF. The CDR3 DNA reads TGTGCCAGTAGTACGGGGGAAAGCGTGCCGTTTTTT.

Regarding this clone: An end of the junction differs from the germline gene, which may be a read error. The V gene is TRBV6-1, the J gene TRBJ1-3; possible D gene TRBD1, 5 bases. CDR1 and CDR2 (germline): MNHNS, SASEGT. The CDR3 length is 14 residues. CDR3 DNA sequence: TGTGCCAGCACTGAAGGGGAGTTTGGAAACACCATATATTTT. This sequence encodes CASTEGEFGNTIYF.

A few counts support this clone. The chain joins TRBV4-3 to TRBJ2-1, with 11 bases aligning to TRBD2. Germline V gene sequence: CDR1 LGHNA, CDR2 YSLEER. The V and J ends lost 4 bases and 3 bases, in that order; junction bases with no gene match: 2. The CDR3 extends over 15 amino acids. CDR3 protein: CASSPGLADYNEQFF. CDR3 nucleotide sequence: TGCGCCAGCAGCCCGGGACTAGCGGACTACAATGAGCAGTTCTTC.

The CDR3 reads CASSSKLAGVPSTYNEQFF. The DNA of the CDR3 is TGTGCCAGCAGCTCTAAACTAGCGGGAGTTCCCTCGACCTACAATGAGCAGTTCTTC. The chain uses TRBV7-6 and TRBJ2-1; 11 bases fit TRBD2. The CDR3 consists of 19 residues. Germline CDR1 is SGHVS and CDR2 is FNYEAQ. The V segment lost 4 bases and the J segment 2 bases; nucleotides outside the gene matches: 13.

The chain links TRBV15 to TRBJ1-2; D is unresolved. The CDR3 has 13 amino acids. CDR1 and CDR2 (germline): LNHNV, YYDKDF (reference sequence). Between the trimmed V and J ends, which lost 1 base and 3 bases, there was a span of 6 bases. CDR3 coding DNA: TGTGCCACCAGCAGAGTTGCAGACTATGGCTACACCTTC. Its protein product is CATSRVADYGYTF.

The J gene is TRBJ2-7, the V gene TRBV27; TRBD1 agrees at 7 bases. Germline trimming cut 4 bases from V and 5 bases from J; bases unmatched to any gene: 5. The CDR3 is made up of 13 amino acids. Looked up from germline, CDR1 is MNHEY and CDR2 is SMNVEV (reference sequence). The CDR3 is CASSSTGRNEQYF. CDR3 bases: TGTGCCAGCAGTTCGACAGGGCGTAACGAGCAGTACTTC.

This clone showed up just a few times. The chain links TRBV7-2 to TRBJ2-3; D gene uncertain. Germline CDR1 and CDR2: SGHTA and FQGNSA. This CDR3 is built from 15 residues. V lost 3 bases and J 4 bases, leaving 14 bases between the germline ends. CDR3 sequence reads: CASSFPALGPDTQYF. CDR3 nucleotides: TGTGCCAGCAGCTTCCCCGCGTTGGGCCCAGATACGCAGTATTTT.

This clone showed up just once. The chain uses TRBV24-1 and TRBJ2-2; 11 nucleotides match TRBD1. CDR1 and CDR2 (germline): KGHDR, SFDVKD. V lost 0 bases to trimming and J lost 6 bases; unmatched junction nucleotides: 2. This CDR3 is built from 16 residues. As DNA, the CDR3 is TGTGCCACCAGTGATTTGGGGACAGGGGGAGCCGGGGAGCTGTTTTTT. Translating gives CATSDLGTGGAGELFF.

V gene TRBV5-1 combines with J gene TRBJ2-5; tentative D call: TRBD2 (6 bases). The CDR3 contains 15 residues. With 4 bases removed from V and 4 bases from J, the gap between germline ends came to 17 bases. Germline V gives CDR1 SGHRS, CDR2 YFSETQ. The CDR3 loop is CASSQGAGRGETQYF. CDR3 nucleotides: TGCGCCAGCAGCCAAGGTGCAGGGCGGGGAGAGACCCAGTACTTC.

This chain's CDR3 is CASSVDRANEKLFF. In nucleotides, the CDR3 is TGTGCCAGCAGCGTAGACAGGGCTAATGAAAAACTGTTTTTT. V is TRBV9 and J is TRBJ1-4; a weak D match, TRBD1 (6 bases). Trimming pared 0 bases from V and 3 bases from J, leaving 6 bases between. Germline values: CDR1 SGDLS, CDR2 YYNGEE. The CDR3 has 14 residues.

The chain carries TRBV4-1 and TRBJ1-4, with D unresolved. V was pared by 1 base and J by 3 bases, with 9 bases between. Germline CDR1 MGHRA, CDR2 YSYEKL. The CDR3 is 15 amino acids. The CDR3 coding sequence is TGCGCCAGCAGCCAAGCTCCTTTCTCTAATGAAAAACTGTTTTTT. Residues: CASSQAPFSNEKLFF.

The genes are TRBV9 and TRBJ1-4; 10 bases align to TRBD1. Germline loops: CDR1 SGDLS, CDR2 YYNGEE. V shed 4 bases and J 4 bases; nucleotides not matched to a gene: 4. This CDR3 comprises 15 residues. CDR3 region: CASSPDRGLNEKLFF. In DNA form, the CDR3 reads TGTGCCAGCAGCCCCGACAGGGGGCTTAATGAAAAACTGTTTTTT.

This clone showed up just a few times. This chain links TRBV30 with TRBJ2-6, with a weak D call TRBD1 (6 bases). The germline gives CDR1 GTSNPN, CDR2 SVGIG (reference sequence). CDR3 length: 16 residues. Trimming cost V 2 bases and J 0 bases, with 11 bases left between them. Here the CDR3 reads CAWSSGHTSGANVLTF. CDR3 coding DNA: TGTGCCTGGAGTTCGGGACACACCTCTGGGGCCAACGTCCTGACTTTC.

The chain carries TRBV5-1 and TRBJ1-1; D may be TRBD1 (5 bases). Germline CDR1 is SGHRS and CDR2 is YFSETQ. CDR3 size: 16 residues. The V and J ends lost 5 bases and 7 bases respectively, with 24 bases between them. In nucleotides, the CDR3 is TGCGCCAGCAGTCCCCTGCCCGGGGGGGAGGAGAATGAAGCTTTCTTT. The encoded protein is CASSPLPGGEENEAFF.

This chain joins TRBV6-2 or TRBV6-3 and TRBJ1-2; 10 bases are a match to TRBD1. Germline CDR1 reads MNHEY; CDR2 reads SVGEGT. The V segment lost 5 bases and the J segment 4 bases; nucleotides outside the gene matches: 13. The CDR3 loop spans 17 amino acids. CDR3 loop: CASSHADRGSSSYGYTF. DNA of the CDR3: TGTGCCAGCAGTCACGCGGACAGGGGGTCCTCAAGCTATGGCTACACCTTC.